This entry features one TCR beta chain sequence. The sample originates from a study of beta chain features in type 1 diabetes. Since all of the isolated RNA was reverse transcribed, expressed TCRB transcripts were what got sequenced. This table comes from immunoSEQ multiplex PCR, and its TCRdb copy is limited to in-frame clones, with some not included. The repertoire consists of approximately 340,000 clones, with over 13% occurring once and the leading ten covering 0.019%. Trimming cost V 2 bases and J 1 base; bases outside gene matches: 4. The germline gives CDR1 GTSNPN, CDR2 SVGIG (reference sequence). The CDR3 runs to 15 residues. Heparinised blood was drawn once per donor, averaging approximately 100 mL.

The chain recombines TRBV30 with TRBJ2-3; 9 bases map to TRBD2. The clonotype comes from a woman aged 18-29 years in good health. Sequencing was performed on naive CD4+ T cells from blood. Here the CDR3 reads CAWSLAGAGTDTQYF. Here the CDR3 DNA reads TGTGCCTGGAGTTTAGCGGGAGCGGGCACAGATACGCAGTATTTT.